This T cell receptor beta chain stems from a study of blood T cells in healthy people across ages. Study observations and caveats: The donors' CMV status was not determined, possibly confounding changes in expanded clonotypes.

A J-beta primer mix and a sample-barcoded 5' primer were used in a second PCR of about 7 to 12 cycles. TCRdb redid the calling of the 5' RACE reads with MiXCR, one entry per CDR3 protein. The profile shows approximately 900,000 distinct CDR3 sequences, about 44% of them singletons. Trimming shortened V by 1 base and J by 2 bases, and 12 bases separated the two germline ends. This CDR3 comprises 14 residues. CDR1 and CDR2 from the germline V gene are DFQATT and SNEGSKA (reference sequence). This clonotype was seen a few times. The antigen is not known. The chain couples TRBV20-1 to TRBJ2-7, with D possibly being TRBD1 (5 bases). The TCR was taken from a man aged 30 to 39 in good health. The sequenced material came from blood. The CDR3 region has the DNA TGCAGTGCTAGAGGACAGCTATTTACCTACGAGCAGTACTTC. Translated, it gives CSARGQLFTYEQYF.